The clone carrying this T cell receptor (beta chain) was seen once. Its specificity is unknown. Each TCR beta cDNA library carried unique molecular identifiers. Each CDR3 protein is one row after TCRdb ran MiXCR on the PCR reads. The sample shows approximately 660,000 distinct CDR3 sequences, around 60% of them seen only once. This sample was taken from a study of post-analysis software for immune sequencing data. This CDR3 spans 13 amino acids. Trimming shortened V by 0 bases and J by 6 bases, and 7 bases separated the two germline ends. CDR1 is MNHEY, CDR2 SVGAGI, per germline. Study results and caveats: Patients used a handful of TRBV segments, including TRBV5-6, TRBV5-1 and TRBV20-1, more often than controls.

The rearrangement joins TRBV6-5 to TRBJ2-3, with D uncertain. This TCR was sampled from a girl aged 2 to 10 with multiple sclerosis. Input material: blood. In nucleotides, the CDR3 is TGTGCCAGCAGTTACTCGGAGATCGATACGCAGTATTTT. Protein product: CASSYSEIDTQYF.